A single sample is the source of the 27 T cell receptor beta chains below, sequenced in a study of blood T cell repertoires in COVID-19. Here immunoSEQ multiplex PCR was the method, and the copy in TCRdb shows in-frame clones only, minus some. Of 35,000 to 50,000 clones listed, approximately 83% were seen once; the top ten hold 24%. The source material was peripheral blood. These receptor sequences come from a human donor with acute or convalescent COVID-19. The donor label of this sample is uncertain.

The V and J genes are TRBV24-1 and TRBJ2-3; 11 bases are shared with TRBD2. The CDR3 contains 16 residues. V shed 5 bases and J 2 bases; nucleotides not matched to a gene: 5. Per the germline V gene, CDR1 is KGHDR and CDR2 is SFDVKD. The chain's CDR3 is CATSAGLAALTDTQYF. In nucleotides, the CDR3 is TGTGCCACCAGTGCGGGACTAGCGGCGCTCACAGATACGCAGTATTTT.

The chain couples TRBV9 to TRBJ2-7; 11 bases line up with TRBD1. The CDR3 loop spans 15 amino acids. V dropped 3 bases and J dropped 0; count of bases not matched to a gene: 2. The germline gives CDR1 SGDLS, CDR2 YYNGEE. The CDR3 here is CASSEGTGGSYEQYF. The CDR3 nucleotides are TGTGCCAGCAGCGAGGGGACAGGGGGCTCCTACGAGCAGTACTTC.

This clone appeared once. The chain has TRBV24-1 and TRBJ1-5; D is possibly TRBD1 (6 bases). With 3 bases removed from V and 1 base from J, the gap between germline ends came to 12 bases. This CDR3 region has 16 residues. Germline V lookup: CDR1 KGHDR, CDR2 SFDVKD. DNA of the CDR3: TGTGCCACCAGTGATCCCACGAGGGGGAGCAATCAGCCCCAGCATTTT. Translation: CATSDPTRGSNQPQHF.

This clone was seen more than once but under ten times. J is TRBJ1-1 and V is TRBV18, with no clear D. V was shortened by 4 bases and J by 1 base, with 7 bases between the two germline ends. Germline CDR1 is KGHSH and CDR2 is LQKENI. CDR3 length equals 13 residues. CDR3 in DNA: TGTGCCAGCTCACGGCAGGCGAACACTGAAGCTTTCTTT. It encodes CASSRQANTEAFF.

V is TRBV7-3 and J is TRBJ2-7; 10 bases match TRBD2. J was trimmed by 5 bases and V by 5 bases; bases with no gene match: 6. The CDR3 length is 14 residues. CDR1 and CDR2 (germline): SGHTA, FQGTGA. CDR3 amino acids: CASSPSGSSDEQYF. The CDR3 DNA is TGTGCCAGCAGCCCTAGCGGGAGTTCGGACGAGCAGTACTTC.

The chain combines TRBV6-1 with TRBJ1-1, with 8 positions matching TRBD1. V shed 4 bases and J 3 bases; nucleotides not matched to a gene: 10. Looked up from germline, CDR1 is MNHNS and CDR2 is SASEGT. CDR3 size: 16 residues. The CDR3 sequence: CASSVSRGRGDTEAFF. The CDR3 DNA is TGTGCCAGCAGTGTTTCCAGGGGGCGCGGGGACACTGAAGCTTTCTTT.

The chain is built from TRBV4-1 and TRBJ2-3; D is ambiguous. Trimming took off 4 bases at V and 4 bases at J, with 9 bases between the two ends. Germline V gene data show CDR1 as MGHRA and CDR2 as YSYEKL. The CDR3 totals 13 residues. The CDR3 loop is CASSPLGADTQYF. The CDR3 DNA reads TGCGCCAGCAGCCCTCTTGGAGCAGATACGCAGTATTTT.

The chain joins TRBV6-1 to TRBJ1-2, with D unresolved. The CDR3 runs to 13 residues. Germline V gives CDR1 MNHNS, CDR2 SASEGT. Trimming took 3 bases from V and 1 from J, leaving 6 bases between them. CDR3 coding DNA: TGTGCCAGCAGTGAGCGGGGTAACTATGGCTACACCTTC. This encodes CASSERGNYGYTF.

This clone has more than one count but fewer than ten. This CDR3 is CASIQNTEAFF. The CDR3 bases are TGTGCCAGCATTCAGAACACTGAAGCTTTCTTT. The chain carries TRBV6-5 and TRBJ1-1, with D unclear. The ends were cut back, 7 bases at V and 1 base at J, with 4 bases in the middle. This CDR3 comprises 11 residues. Germline assignment: CDR1 MNHEY and CDR2 SVGAGI.

This clone occurred a few times. This chain links TRBV7-8 with TRBJ1-3; D gene ambiguous. The CDR3 consists of 15 residues. Trimming took off 1 base at V and 0 bases at J, with 7 bases between the two ends. Germline lookup yields CDR1 SGHVS and CDR2 FQNEAQ. The CDR3 spells CASSLGLNSGNTIYF. The CDR3 DNA follows: TGTGCCAGCAGCTTAGGACTCAACTCTGGAAACACCATATATTTT.

The chain carries TRBV9 and TRBJ2-6; D remains unclear. Trimming stripped 3 bases from V and 13 bases from J, with 8 bases between. From germline, CDR1 is SGDLS and CDR2 YYNGEE. The CDR3 spans 11 residues. The CDR3 DNA reads TGTGCCAGCAGCGAAAACCGGGTCCTGACTTTC. The encoded protein is CASSENRVLTF.

The rearrangement uses TRBV6-5 and TRBJ1-1, with D perhaps TRBD1 (5 bases). The length of the CDR3 is 14 residues. Per germline, CDR1 MNHEY and CDR2 SVGAGI. Trimming pared 7 bases from V and 6 bases from J, leaving 18 bases between. The CDR3 region has the DNA TGTGCCAGCAACGAGCAGGGCACCTCTCCTGAAGCTTTCTTT. It is translated as CASNEQGTSPEAFF.

V is TRBV7-8 and J is TRBJ1-5; TRBD1 might be the D (6 bases). This CDR3 is 15 amino acids long. CDR1 and CDR2 from the germline V gene are SGHVS and FQNEAQ. The V end was cut by 5 bases, the J end by 3 bases, with 14 bases between. The CDR3 DNA reads TGTGCCAGCAGCCGGAGAACAGGGCCCAATCAGCCCCAGCATTTT. Residues: CASSRRTGPNQPQHF.

The CDR3 region has the DNA TGTGCCAGCAGCTTATCTTCGGGACAGGGGGTCTACGAGCAGTACTTC. Amino acid sequence: CASSLSSGQGVYEQYF. The chain is built from TRBV7-6 and TRBJ2-7; TRBD1 aligns across 11 bases. Per germline, CDR1 SGHVS and CDR2 FNYEAQ. Trimming cost V 2 bases and J 3 bases; bases outside gene matches: 6. The CDR3 length is 16 residues.

The V gene is TRBV28, the J gene TRBJ2-1, with TRBD2 identical over 8 bases. V was pared by 5 bases and J by 6 bases, with 6 bases of the junction left unmatched. The CDR3 sequence is 14 residues long. CDR1 is MDHEN and CDR2 is SYDVKM in the germline V gene. CDR3 loop: CASSPAGGGNEQFF. The CDR3 DNA follows: TGTGCCAGCAGTCCCGCCGGGGGGGGCAATGAGCAGTTCTTC.

The chain employs TRBV7-2 and TRBJ2-7; the match to TRBD2 covers 7 bases. The CDR3 spans 14 residues. Germline lookup yields CDR1 SGHTA and CDR2 FQGNSA. After removal of 1 base from V and 6 bases from J, the junction contained 6 bases not matched to a gene. CDR3 sequence (DNA): TGTGCCAGCAGCTTAGTGGCGGGAGCGGTCGAGCAGTACTTC. Translated, it gives CASSLVAGAVEQYF.

The rearrangement uses TRBV5-1 and TRBJ2-7, with D possibly TRBD2 on 6 matching bases. The CDR3 is 14 residues long. Germline V CDR1 and CDR2: SGHRS, YFSETQ. Deletions cut 5 bases from V and 0 bases from J, with 12 bases between. The CDR3 region has the DNA TGCGCCAGCAGTATGAGCGGGTCCTCCTACGAGCAGTACTTC. This encodes CASSMSGSSYEQYF.

This clone was counted a few times. The chain uses TRBV28 and TRBJ2-1; D gene ambiguous. Between the trimmed V and J ends, which lost 6 bases and 4 bases, there was a span of 22 bases. The CDR3 contains 17 residues. The germline CDR1 and CDR2 sequences are MDHEN and SYDVKM. Here the CDR3 DNA reads TGTGCCAGCAGGAACCCAAGACTTGCTTATCCGTACAATGAGCAGTTCTTC. Encoded protein: CASRNPRLAYPYNEQFF.

The rearrangement joins TRBV27 to TRBJ2-3; TRBD1 is a possible D gene (7 bases). Trimming took 5 bases from V and 6 from J, leaving 24 bases between them. CDR3 length: 17 residues. Germline CDR1 is MNHEY and CDR2 is SMNVEV (reference sequence). The CDR3 protein is CASSQRAGTARVDTQYF. As DNA, the CDR3 is TGTGCCAGCAGTCAGCGGGCCGGGACAGCGAGGGTGGATACGCAGTATTTT.

The J gene is TRBJ2-7, the V gene TRBV24-1; D perhaps matches TRBD2 (6 bases). V shed 3 bases and J shed 5 bases, with 16 bases lying between them. The CDR3 covers 15 residues. CDR1 and CDR2 from the germline V gene are KGHDR and SFDVKD. CDR3 sequence: CATSDARESDHEQYF. CDR3 coding DNA: TGTGCCACCAGTGATGCCCGGGAGTCGGACCACGAGCAGTACTTC.

The V call is TRBV28, the J call TRBJ2-6; perhaps TRBD1 as D (6 bases). V was shortened by 2 bases and J by 1 base, with 21 bases between the two germline ends. Germline CDR1 and CDR2: MDHEN and SYDVKM. This CDR3 comprises 20 residues. As DNA, the CDR3 is TGTGCCAGCAGTTTAATGGTCTCGCCAGGGGCAATTTCTGGGGCCAACGTCCTGACTTTC. Protein sequence: CASSLMVSPGAISGANVLTF.

The rearrangement joins TRBV6-4 to TRBJ2-1, with a weak D call TRBD1 (6 bases). Germline V gene sequence: CDR1 MRHNA, CDR2 SNTAGT. This CDR3 has 14 residues. V shed 5 bases and J shed 2 bases, with 10 bases lying between them. DNA of the CDR3: TGTGCCAGCAGTATAGGGGACACCTACAATGAGCAGTTCTTC. Protein: CASSIGDTYNEQFF.

This sequence joins TRBV7-2 and TRBJ2-7; the D is unclear. The CDR3 is 12 amino acids. Germline lookup yields CDR1 SGHTA and CDR2 FQGNSA. V was cut by 4 bases and J by 8 bases, with 12 bases left in between. The CDR3 protein is CASSSRGPQQYF. The DNA of the CDR3 is TGTGCCAGCAGCTCCCGAGGCCCCCAGCAGTACTTC.

Here the CDR3 DNA reads TGTGCCAGCAGTTCCGATTACTGGGAGCAGTACTTC. Encoded protein: CASSSDYWEQYF. This chain joins TRBV28 and TRBJ2-7; D not certain. Per the germline V gene, CDR1 is MDHEN and CDR2 is SYDVKM. This CDR3 is built from 12 residues. V lost 4 bases and J lost 7, with 11 bases in between.

V is TRBV29-1 and J is TRBJ2-4; unclear D gene. With 7 bases removed from V and 0 bases from J, the gap between germline ends came to 10 bases. The CDR3 has 13 amino acids. Per the germline V gene, CDR1 is SQVTM and CDR2 is ANQGSEA. The DNA for the CDR3 is TGCAGCGCTGTTCAGTTAGCCAAAAACATTCAGTACTTC. This codes for CSAVQLAKNIQYF.

CDR3 sequence reads: CASSSITGSNQPQHF. The CDR3 region has the DNA TGTGCCAGCAGCTCTATTACAGGGAGCAATCAGCCCCAGCATTTT. The J gene is TRBJ1-5, the V gene TRBV6-5; TRBD1 might be the D (6 bases). CDR1 MNHEY and CDR2 SVGAGI come from the germline V gene. V was trimmed by 6 bases and J by 1 base, leaving 13 bases between them. The CDR3 sequence is 15 residues long.

The rearrangement links TRBV11-2 to TRBJ1-1; D is undetermined. This CDR3 has 14 amino acids. Germline assignment: CDR1 SGHAT and CDR2 FQNNGV. Trimming left V 1 base short and J 1 base short, with 7 bases between. DNA of the CDR3: TGTGCCAGCAGCTTAGTAGGCGGGAACACTGAAGCTTTCTTT. This codes for CASSLVGGNTEAFF. Full variable domain (outside the CDR3, taken from reference TRBV11-2 and TRBJ1-1): EAGVAQSPRYKIIEKRQSVAFWCNPISGHATLYWYQQILGQGPKLLIQFQNNGVVDDSQLPKDRFSAERLKGVDSTLKIQPAKLEDSAVYLCASSLVGGNTEAFFGQGTRLTVV.